The 18 T cell receptor beta chains listed next were all sequenced from one sample in a study of cytomegalovirus exposure and HLA in healthy donors. Assay: immunoSEQ multiplex PCR; the TCRdb copy retains only in-frame clones and omits some. The table includes around 140,000 clones, 70% to 90% detected once. Sequencing input: PBMCs. The receptors derive from a man younger than 35 in good health and CMV-seropositive.

The count of this clone is one. This rearrangement joins TRBV29-1 to TRBJ1-1; a possible D gene is TRBD1 (5 bases). Germline loops: CDR1 SQVTM, CDR2 ANQGSEA. The CDR3 has 12 residues. Trimming pared 8 bases from V and 4 bases from J, leaving 14 bases between. DNA of the CDR3: TGCAGCAACCTGCAGGGAACCACTGAAGCTTTCTTT. It is translated as CSNLQGTTEAFF. Together with reference TRBV29-1 and TRBJ1-1, the CDR3 gives the full variable domain: SAVISQKPSRDICQRGTSLTIQCQVDSQVTMMFWYRQQPGQSLTLIATANQGSEATYESGFVIDKFPISRPNLTFSTLTVSNMSPEDSSIYLCSNLQGTTEAFFGQGTRLTVV.

This clone was detected many times. The chain uses TRBV5-1 and TRBJ1-1; perhaps TRBD1 as D (6 bases). This CDR3 contains 13 residues. CDR1 SGHRS and CDR2 YFSETQ come from the germline V gene. Trimming took off 4 bases at V and 6 bases at J, with 13 bases between the two ends. The CDR3 DNA reads as TGCGCCAGCAGCAATACAGGGTCCCCTGAAGCTTTCTTT. Translating it yields CASSNTGSPEAFF.

V gene TRBV19 combines with J gene TRBJ1-2; 7 bases fit TRBD1. V lost 3 bases to trimming and J lost 3 bases; unmatched junction nucleotides: 7. Germline V gene data show CDR1 as LNHDA and CDR2 as SQIVND (reference sequence). The CDR3 is made up of 15 amino acids. CDR3 sequence (DNA): TGTGCCAGTAGTATTAGGGACAGATGGGACTATGGCTACACCTTC. This encodes CASSIRDRWDYGYTF.

The chain recombines TRBV27 with TRBJ2-1; TRBD2 agrees at 12 bases. The CDR3 spans 15 residues. V was pared by 6 bases and J by 9 bases, with 9 bases of the junction left unmatched. Germline loops: CDR1 MNHEY, CDR2 SMNVEV (reference sequence). The CDR3 loop is CASRPLAGGHTEQFF. The DNA of the CDR3 is TGTGCCAGCAGGCCACTAGCGGGAGGTCATACTGAGCAGTTCTTC.

The chain uses TRBV25-1 and TRBJ2-7; tentatively, D is TRBD1 (6 bases). The CDR3 contains 12 residues. Germline V CDR1 and CDR2: MGHDK, SYGVNS. V lost 6 bases and J lost 3, with 9 bases in between. This chain's CDR3 is CASRGAHYEQYF. The CDR3 nucleotides are TGTGCCAGCAGGGGGGCCCACTACGAGCAGTACTTC.

The chain recombines TRBV19 with TRBJ2-5; perhaps TRBD2 as D (6 bases). Between the trimmed V and J ends, which lost 10 bases and 4 bases, there was a span of 19 bases. CDR1 is LNHDA and CDR2 is SQIVND in the germline V gene (reference sequence). This CDR3 region has 14 residues. CDR3 sequence: CATSGWGAGETQYF. DNA of the CDR3: TGTGCCACCTCGGGGTGGGGAGCGGGAGAGACCCAGTACTTC.

This chain uses TRBV6-4 with TRBJ1-2; D ambiguous. The germline V and J ends were trimmed by 0 bases and 8 bases, with 16 bases remaining between them. Germline lookup yields CDR1 MRHNA and CDR2 SNTAGT. The length of the CDR3 is 15 residues. DNA of the CDR3: TGTGCCAGCAGTGACTCGTTCGGGGTTTATGGAGGCTACACCTTC. Its protein product is CASSDSFGVYGGYTF.

V usage is TRBV19 and J usage is TRBJ1-2; TRBD1 matches 8 bases. Per the germline V gene, CDR1 is LNHDA and CDR2 is SQIVND (reference sequence). The CDR3 spans 16 residues. Unmatched junction bases numbered 15, after V lost 4 bases and J lost 8 bases. This CDR3 is CASSTYRGSESYGYTF. The CDR3 nucleotides are TGTGCCAGTAGTACATACAGGGGGTCCGAGTCTTACGGCTACACCTTC.

V usage is TRBV7-9 and J usage is TRBJ1-1, with 7 nucleotides matching TRBD1. Germline V lookup: CDR1 SEHNR, CDR2 FQNEAQ (reference sequence). This CDR3 spans 11 amino acids. Trimming at V came to 7 bases and at J to 7 bases, leaving 3 bases not matched to a gene. Written as DNA, the CDR3 is TGTGCCAGCAACCGGGACAGTGAAGCTTTCTTT. As protein: CASNRDSEAFF.

The chain links TRBV6-5 to TRBJ2-7; 10 positions agree with TRBD1. The CDR3 extends over 13 amino acids. The junction had 1 base not matched to a gene; V was cut back by 5 bases and J by 3 bases. The germline CDR1 and CDR2 sequences are MNHEY and SVGAGI. The CDR3 DNA reads TGTGCCAGCAGTCGGGACAGGGGCTACGAGCAGTACTTC. Its translation: CASSRDRGYEQYF.

V gene TRBV29-1 combines with J gene TRBJ2-1; 10 bases fit TRBD2. J was trimmed by 0 bases and V by 3 bases; bases with no gene match: 5. This CDR3 contains 16 residues. Germline-derived CDR1 and CDR2 are SQVTM and ANQGSEA. CDR3 nucleotide sequence: TGCAGCGTTGACCGGCTAGCGGGAGCCTCCTACAATGAGCAGTTCTTC. It encodes CSVDRLAGASYNEQFF.

The J gene is TRBJ1-1, the V gene TRBV6-5; D call uncertain. CDR1 and CDR2 from the germline V gene are MNHEY and SVGAGI. With 7 bases removed from V and 3 bases from J, the gap between germline ends came to 12 bases. The CDR3 loop spans 13 amino acids. The CDR3 region is CASNLGVDTEAFF. In nucleotides, the CDR3 is TGTGCCAGCAACCTCGGGGTTGACACTGAAGCTTTCTTT.

The V gene is TRBV6-5, the J gene TRBJ2-2; 7 bases line up with TRBD2. V was pared by 6 bases and J by 6 bases, with 4 bases of the junction left unmatched. Germline lookup yields CDR1 MNHEY and CDR2 SVGAGI. The length of the CDR3 is 13 residues. CDR3 loop: CASSPTSAGELFF. CDR3 DNA: TGTGCCAGCAGCCCCACTAGCGCCGGGGAGCTGTTTTTT.

V gene TRBV6-5 combines with J gene TRBJ2-2; no clear D gene. With 2 bases removed from V and 0 bases from J, the gap between germline ends came to 4 bases. The CDR3 extends over 14 amino acids. Germline lookup yields CDR1 MNHEY and CDR2 SVGAGI. CDR3: CASSYSSNTGELFF. In DNA, the CDR3 is TGTGCCAGCAGTTACAGCTCGAACACCGGGGAGCTGTTTTTT.

This sequence joins TRBV5-6 and TRBJ1-1; D is uncertain. Trimming shortened V by 4 bases and J by 7 bases, and 11 bases separated the two germline ends. The CDR3 covers 12 residues. CDR1 and CDR2 from the germline V gene are SGHDT and YYEEEE. The CDR3 here is CASSRESIEAFF. The CDR3 DNA sequence: TGTGCCAGCAGCCGGGAGAGTATTGAAGCTTTCTTT.

The gene calls are TRBV5-1 and TRBJ1-2, with TRBD1 matching over 8 bases. The junction had 8 bases not matched to a gene; V was cut back by 1 base and J by 6 bases. CDR3 length equals 15 residues. The germline V gene has CDR1 SGHRS and CDR2 YFSETQ. CDR3 DNA sequence: TGCGCCAGCAGCTTGCAAGGACAGGGAAGAAATGGCTACACCTTC. Its protein is CASSLQGQGRNGYTF.

The V gene is TRBV7-6, the J gene TRBJ2-7; D is perhaps TRBD1 (6 bases). Per germline, CDR1 SGHVS and CDR2 FNYEAQ. CDR3 length: 14 amino acids. V shed 5 bases and J shed 2 bases, with 13 bases lying between them. Here the CDR3 reads CASSIRDKPYEQYF. The CDR3 DNA sequence: TGTGCCAGCAGCATCCGGGACAAGCCCTACGAGCAGTACTTC.

V and J are TRBV5-7 and TRBJ2-5; D not certain. TRBV5-7 is sorted into the ORF group, with uncertain function. This CDR3 is built from 18 residues. The ends were cut back, 4 bases at V and 5 bases at J, with 27 bases in the middle. CDR3 nucleotide sequence: TGTGCCAGCAGCCCCGAGTTGGGCACAGCTATGCTTTGGGAGACCCAGTACTTC. Protein product: CASSPELGTAMLWETQYF.